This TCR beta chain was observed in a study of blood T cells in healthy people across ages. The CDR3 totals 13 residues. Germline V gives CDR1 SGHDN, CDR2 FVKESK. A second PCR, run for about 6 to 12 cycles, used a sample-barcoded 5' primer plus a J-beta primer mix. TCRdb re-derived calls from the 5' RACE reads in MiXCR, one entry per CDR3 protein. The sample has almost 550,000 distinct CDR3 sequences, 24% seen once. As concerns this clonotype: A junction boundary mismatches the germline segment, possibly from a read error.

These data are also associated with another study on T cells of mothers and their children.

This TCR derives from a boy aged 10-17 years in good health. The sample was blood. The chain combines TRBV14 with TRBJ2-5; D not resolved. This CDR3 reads CASGHPQQETQYF. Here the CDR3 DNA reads TGTGCCAGCGGCCATCCACAACAAGAGACCCAGTACTTC.